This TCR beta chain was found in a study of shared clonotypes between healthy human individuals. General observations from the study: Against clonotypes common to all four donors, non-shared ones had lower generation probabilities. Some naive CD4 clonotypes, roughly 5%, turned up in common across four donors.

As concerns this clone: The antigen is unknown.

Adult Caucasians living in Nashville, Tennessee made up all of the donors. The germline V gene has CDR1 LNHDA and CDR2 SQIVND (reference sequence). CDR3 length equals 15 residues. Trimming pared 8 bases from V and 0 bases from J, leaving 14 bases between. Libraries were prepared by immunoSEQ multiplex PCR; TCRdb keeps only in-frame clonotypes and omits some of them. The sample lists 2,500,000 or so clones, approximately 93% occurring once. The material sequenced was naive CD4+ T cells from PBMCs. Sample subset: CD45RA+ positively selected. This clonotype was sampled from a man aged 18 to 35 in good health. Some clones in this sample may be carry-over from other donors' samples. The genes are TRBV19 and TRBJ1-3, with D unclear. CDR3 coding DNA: TGTGCCAGTCTCTCTCGATCGGGCTCTGGAAACACCATATATTTT. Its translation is CASLSRSGSGNTIYF.